The rows below give T cell receptor beta chains drawn from one sample of a study of cytomegalovirus exposure and HLA in healthy donors. Sequencing was performed with immunoSEQ multiplex PCR; in TCRdb, only in-frame clones are kept and a portion is missing. This table has approximately 95,000 clones, about 81% appearing once. Input material: PBMCs. The receptors stem from a man aged 18-30 years in good health and CMV-seropositive. CDR3s include the opening cysteine and the closing phenylalanine or tryptophan. Fields, in order: clone size, V gene, CDR3 protein. Size tells how often a clone was seen (once, few, many) or the class of an expanded clone, and some rows leave it out.

>.|TRBV30
CAWNRPATNEQFF
>.|TRBV7-9
CASSLTSGATDTQYF
>.|TRBV5-4
CASSTKRGEGYEQYF
>.|TRBV7-7
CASSLGGQGETQYF
>.|TRBV29-1
CSVAKRLSREQYF
>.|TRBV19
CASSFLAGAITDTQYF
>.|TRBV18
CASSLSQETQYF
>.|TRBV7-9
CASSLPPQPLNYGYTF
>once|TRBV13
CASSLRTQGEQYF
>.|TRBV28
CASSLRGSNYEQYF
>.|TRBV19
CASSMGGRGPGISGANVLTF